This T cell receptor (beta chain) came from a study of graft-versus-host responses after intestinal transplantation. For the study at large: Induction with anti-thymocyte globulin, then tacrolimus and steroids for around three years, was given to all recipients.

V shed 0 bases and J shed 2 bases, with 5 bases lying between them. This CDR3 is 15 amino acids long. From germline, CDR1 is SGHAT and CDR2 FQDESV (reference sequence). The assay was immunoSEQ multiplex PCR, and TCRdb's table has in-frame clones only and misses some. The table has 4,000 to 6,000 clones, 25% to 30% seen once. Responders that carried the CFSE label, roughly 200,000 of them, were plated with roughly 200,000 irradiated, violet-dye-labeled stimulator cells. Sample: alloreactive CD8+ T cells from a mixed lymphocyte reaction culture, taken before intestinal transplant. Subset in this sample: CFSE-low proliferating T cells sorted from roughly 6-day pre-transplant mixed lymphocyte reaction (GvH or HvG direction). The origin of this receptor is a human patient who received an intestinal transplant. This chain uses TRBV11-1 with TRBJ2-6, with D unclear. CDR3 nucleotides: TGTGCCAGCAGCTTAGCGGCAGCTGGGGCCAACGTCCTGACTTTC. It codes for CASSLAAAGANVLTF.